This is a list of T cell receptor beta chains from one sample in a study of blood T cell repertoires in COVID-19. Data came from immunoSEQ multiplex PCR; TCRdb stores just in-frame clones and leaves some out. This table has over 95,000 clones, roughly 84% appearing once. The specimen was peripheral blood. These receptors all stem from a man between 70 and 80 years old with active or convalescent COVID-19. Both conserved end residues are part of each CDR3. A D gene is named only where the DNA matches it firmly. A row's size may be missing; if present it is once, few, many or a size class.

clone_size cdr3_length d_call j_call v_call cdr3_aa cdr3_nt
. 13 TRBD1 TRBJ1-2 TRBV2 CASRRDRGTGYTF TGTGCCAGCAGGAGAGACAGGGGGACCGGCTACACCTTC
. 16 . TRBJ2-5 TRBV11-3 CASSLGQAGVKETQYF TGTGCCAGCAGCTTAGGACAGGCAGGGGTGAAAGAGACCCAGTACTTC
. 13 . TRBJ1-1 TRBV6-5 CASSYETDTEAFF TGTGCCAGCAGTTACGAAACGGACACTGAAGCTTTCTTT
. 14 . TRBJ1-2 TRBV28 CASYRSGGHYGYTF TGTGCCAGTTATAGGTCTGGGGGCCACTATGGCTACACCTTC
. 16 . TRBJ2-2 TRBV7-2 CASSLQDISNTGELFF TGTGCCAGCAGCTTACAGGACATATCGAACACCGGGGAGCTGTTTTTT
. 17 TRBD2 TRBJ2-1 TRBV4-3 CASSQEISGGAFYEQFF TGCGCCAGCAGCCAGGAAATTAGCGGGGGGGCCTTCTATGAGCAGTTCTTC
. 17 TRBD2 TRBJ2-1 TRBV4-2 CASSQEAGGIRGNEQFF TGTGCCAGCAGCCAAGAAGCGGGGGGGATTCGGGGCAATGAGCAGTTCTTC
. 16 . TRBJ2-1 TRBV6-2/TRBV6-3 CASSPRIGASYNEQFF TGTGCCAGCAGCCCCCGCATAGGGGCCTCCTACAATGAGCAGTTCTTC
. 15 TRBD2 TRBJ2-3 TRBV13 CASSRNSGGGDTQYF TGTGCCAGCAGCAGAAATAGCGGGGGCGGAGATACGCAGTATTTT
few 12 . TRBJ1-4 TRBV2 CASRAVDEKLFF TGTGCCAGCAGGGCGGTAGATGAAAAACTGTTTTTT
. 12 . TRBJ1-2 TRBV28 CASNTGGHGYTF TGTGCCAGCAACACGGGGGGGCATGGCTACACCTTC
. 18 TRBD1 TRBJ1-4 TRBV3-1/TRBV3-2 CASSHWALQGATNEKLFF TGTGCCAGCAGCCACTGGGCCCTCCAGGGGGCAACTAATGAAAAACTGTTTTTT
. 13 . TRBJ1-1 TRBV5-1 CASSPRQNTEAFF TGCGCCAGCAGCCCGAGACAGAACACTGAAGCTTTCTTT
. 16 TRBD1 TRBJ1-6 TRBV15 CATSSTPGQGISPLHF TGTGCCACCAGCAGTACCCCGGGACAGGGTATTTCACCCCTCCACTTT
. 14 TRBD1 TRBJ2-3 TRBV24-1 CATRVQGSSDTQYF TGTGCCACCAGGGTACAGGGGTCGTCAGATACGCAGTATTTT
once 15 TRBD2 TRBJ2-3 TRBV6-5 CASSRGVAGGDTQYF TGTGCCAGCAGCCGCGGAGTAGCGGGGGGAGATACGCAGTATTTT
. 13 TRBD2 TRBJ2-5 TRBV5-1 CASTSGGAETQYF TGCGCCAGCACTAGCGGGGGGGCAGAGACCCAGTACTTC
once 14 . TRBJ2-3 TRBV30 CLSLVWLVADTQYF TGTCTTTCTCTCGTTTGGCTAGTCGCAGATACGCAGTATTTT
. 15 . TRBJ2-2 TRBV7-2 CASSLQKAGAGELFF TGTGCCAGCAGCCTTCAAAAGGCGGGCGCCGGGGAGCTGTTTTTT
. 12 . TRBJ1-2 TRBV20-1 CSASRSNYGYTF TGCAGTGCTAGTAGGAGCAACTATGGCTACACCTTC